This T cell receptor (beta chain) came from a study of cytomegalovirus exposure and HLA in healthy donors. Study-level findings and limits: There was a cluster of highly shared sequence variants that was likely a sequencing artifact. Presence/absence comparisons presumed near-even sequencing depth among donors. An Asian-associated ancestry cluster reportedly showed fewer N-insertions than the approximately 600-donor mean in a later analysis. Accurate prediction of HLA-A and HLA-B alleles (for most subjects) was reportedly achieved from TCR beta sequences.

Researchers ran the PCR with 60 Vbeta and 13 Jbeta primers. Sequencing used immunoSEQ multiplex PCR; TCRdb keeps in-frame clones, though not all of them. Its listing shows 95,000 to 150,000 clones. The CDR3 runs to 14 residues. V gave up 1 base and J gave up 2 bases, with 8 bases separating them. Germline CDR1 and CDR2: MGHDK and SYGVNS. Notes on this clone: Its specificity is not known.

The chain has TRBV25-1 and TRBJ1-1, with D unclear. The sequenced material came from PBMCs. This receptor was obtained from a man between 18 and 29 years old in good health and CMV-seronegative. CDR3 residues: CASSEFGSNTEAFF. The CDR3 region has the DNA TGTGCCAGCAGTGAATTTGGGAGTAACACTGAAGCTTTCTTT.